Detailed here is one T cell receptor beta chain. This entry belongs to a study of T cells expressing NK-cell markers. TCRdb reworked the 5' RACE reads into one entry per CDR3 protein, no DNA. Its table records 400,000 or so distinct CDR3 sequences. The CDR3 contains 13 residues. Germline V gene sequence: CDR1 LNHDA, CDR2 SQIVND (reference sequence). This receptor was identified in a woman aged 45-65 years in good health. The sample was blood T cells: a sorted CD56 or NKG2C T cell subset, CD4+ or CD8+ T cells, or bulk PBMC T cells (not recorded which). This chain links TRBV19 with TRBJ2-7; the TCRdb call, TRBD1, lacks DNA for checking. The CDR3 loop reads CASSRDRIYEQYF.